This T cell receptor (beta chain) was found in a study of blood T cells in healthy people across ages. Looking at the study overall: In model experiments, template switching was able to capture about one barcoded beta molecule for every two T cells that were present.

CDR1 SGHVS and CDR2 FQNEAQ come from the germline V gene. The CDR3 consists of 17 residues. About this clonotype itself: The junction does not match germline at one end; this may be a read error.

A J-beta primer mix and a sample-barcoded 5' primer were used in a second PCR of roughly 6 to 11 cycles. One entry per CDR3 protein, called by TCRdb with MiXCR from the 5' RACE reads. Of about 1.5 million distinct CDR3 sequences listed, less than 45% are singletons. The receptor was derived from a woman younger than 30 in good health. The sequenced material came from blood. The chain couples TRBV7-8 to TRBJ2-1; possible D gene TRBD2, 6 bases. This chain's CDR3 is CASSLADSGLFYDEQFF. CDR3 in DNA: TGTGCCAGCAGCTTGGCGGATAGCGGCCTGTTCTACGATGAGCAGTTCTTC.